One TCR beta chain is described in this entry. The antigen remains undetermined. This specimen belongs to a study of cytomegalovirus exposure and HLA in healthy donors. Study-wide background: Of roughly 400 genotyped donors, 81% grouped in the Caucasian-associated ancestry cluster.

Trimming left V 6 bases short and J 9 bases short, with 11 bases between. From germline, CDR1 is DFQATT and CDR2 SNEGSKA (reference sequence). This CDR3 is 10 amino acids long. PCR used 60 Vbeta primers and 13 Jbeta primers. Using immunoSEQ multiplex PCR, the repertoire was profiled, and TCRdb retains in-frame clones only, with some absent. Across 110,000 to 150,000 clones, the top ten clones capture 0.8% to 1% of the sample. Findings of the study overall: The Asian-associated ancestry cluster reportedly had fewer N-insertions than the approximately 610-donor mean in a later analysis.

The V call is TRBV20-1, the J call TRBJ2-5; perhaps TRBD2 as D (6 bases). Sequenced material: PBMCs. The sequence came from a male donor in good health and CMV-seronegative. The CDR3, as DNA: TGCAGTGCCGGGTCGGGGGCCCAGTACTTC. Amino acids: CSAGSGAQYF.